This is a list of T cell receptor beta chains from one sample in a study of blood T cell repertoires in COVID-19. Sequencing used immunoSEQ multiplex PCR; TCRdb keeps in-frame clones, though not all of them. Of under 45,000 clones in the sample, over 70% are singletons; the top ten hold roughly 3.1%. The sequenced sample was peripheral blood. The receptors shown here come from a man aged 65-85 years with COVID-19, enrolled during active disease. The CDR3 runs from the conserved cysteine through the conserved F or W. The D gene is left open where the match is weak. Only some rows state a clone size, as once, few, many or a class for expanded clones.

DNA	CDR3	V	J	size	D
TGTGCCAGCAGCCTCGACTCGGCCGGGGAGCTGTTTTTT	CASSLDSAGELFF	TRBV3-1/TRBV3-2	TRBJ2-2	NA	NA
TGTGCCAGCAGCTTAGGTTGGGACAGGGTCTACGAGCAGTACTTC	CASSLGWDRVYEQYF	TRBV11-2	TRBJ2-7	NA	TRBD1
TGTGCCAGCAGTACCTTACAGGGTAGACAGCCCCAGCATTTT	CASSTLQGRQPQHF	TRBV28	TRBJ1-5	NA	NA
TGTGCCAGCAGTTTATCCCGTGGCCTTCCTAACTATGGCTACACCTTC	CASSLSRGLPNYGYTF	TRBV27	TRBJ1-2	NA	NA
TGTGCCAGCAGCCAGGGGGGACTAGCGGGAGCTGGGGAGACCCAGTACTTC	CASSQGGLAGAGETQYF	TRBV5-5	TRBJ2-5	NA	TRBD2
TGTGCCAGCTCACCCTCTAAGGGAGCGACAGGCGGATATGGCTACACCTTC	CASSPSKGATGGYGYTF	TRBV18	TRBJ1-2	NA	NA
TGTGCCAGCAGACGGACAGGGGGCGGCAATCAGCCCCAGCATTTT	CASRRTGGGNQPQHF	TRBV28	TRBJ1-5	NA	TRBD1
TGTGCCAGCAGCGATAATACAGGGGGCCATGAAAAACTGTTTTTT	CASSDNTGGHEKLFF	TRBV9	TRBJ1-4	NA	TRBD1
TGTGCCAGTAGAGGGCTAGCGACCTACAATGAGCAGTTCTTC	CASRGLATYNEQFF	TRBV19	TRBJ2-1	NA	NA
TGTGCCAGCAGCCCAACAGCGAACACTGAAGCTTTCTTT	CASSPTANTEAFF	TRBV25-1	TRBJ1-1	once	NA
TGCGCCAGCAAGGAGGTCAGCTCTGGAAACACCATATATTTT	CASKEVSSGNTIYF	TRBV5-1	TRBJ1-3	NA	NA
TGTGCCAGCAGTCCGACAGGCCACAGCTACACCTTC	CASSPTGHSYTF	TRBV6-6	TRBJ1-2	NA	NA
TGTGCCAGCAGCTTAGACTCCTCTAGCGGCCGAATCCCTAGCACAGATACGCAGTATTTT	CASSLDSSSGRIPSTDTQYF	TRBV11-2	TRBJ2-3	NA	TRBD2
TGTGCCATCAGTGAGTGGACCGGAAGGGGTCCTGGAAACACCATATATTTT	CAISEWTGRGPGNTIYF	TRBV10-3	TRBJ1-3	NA	NA
TGTGCCAGCAGCTCTCCCCAAGGGGGAGCGGGAGATGGCACCGGGGAGCTGTTTTTT	CASSSPQGGAGDGTGELFF	TRBV7-3	TRBJ2-2	NA	TRBD2
TGTGCCAGTAGCGCCGCCAGCTCTGGAAACACCATATATTTT	CASSAASSGNTIYF	TRBV19	TRBJ1-3	NA	NA
TGTGCCACCAGTGAGCTAAACCAGCGGGGTACCTACGAGCAGTACTTC	CATSELNQRGTYEQYF	TRBV24-1	TRBJ2-7	NA	TRBD2
TGCGCCAGCAGCCAAGCCCAGGCCGACACCGGGGAGCTGTTTTTT	CASSQAQADTGELFF	TRBV4-1	TRBJ2-2	NA	NA
TGTGCCAGCAGTTCCGACTGGAGCTCCTACAATGAGCAGTTCTTC	CASSSDWSSYNEQFF	TRBV28	TRBJ2-1	once	NA
TGTGCCAGCAGCATAGCTAGCGGCTCCTACAATGAGCAGTTCTTC	CASSIASGSYNEQFF	TRBV7-8	TRBJ2-1	NA	TRBD2
TGTGCCAGCAGACCAGGACAGGGCTGGGGCGGGGAGCTGTTTTTT	CASRPGQGWGGELFF	TRBV3-1/TRBV3-2	TRBJ2-2	NA	TRBD1
TGTGCCAGCACCCTCCGGAGACAGGGGGTAAATTCACCCCTCCACTTT	CASTLRRQGVNSPLHF	TRBV27	TRBJ1-6	NA	TRBD1
TGTGCCCACCCGGGACAGGGAACCTATGGCTACACCTTC	CAHPGQGTYGYTF	TRBV30	TRBJ1-2	NA	TRBD1
TGTGCCAGTAGTGCTAGACAGGGCGCTGGCTACACCTTC	CASSARQGAGYTF	TRBV19	TRBJ1-2	NA	TRBD1
TGCGCCAGCAGCCAGGATACAGGGTATGACTATGGCTACACCTTC	CASSQDTGYDYGYTF	TRBV4-1	TRBJ1-2	NA	NA